The clone carrying this TCR beta chain was observed many times. As yet, its antigen is unknown. This CDR3 is missing its conserved last phenylalanine or tryptophan, likely due to a read error. Amplified material comprised TCR beta CDR3 regions derived from RNA transcripts. First-round RT-PCR with HTBI primers preceded a second-round multiplex PCR. Each CDR3 protein is one row after TCRdb ran MiXCR on the multiplex PCR reads. The table shows over 150,000 distinct CDR3 sequences, with approximately 38% occurring only once. The data belong to a study of Graves' ophthalmopathy and Graves' hyperthyroidism. In the study overall: Before any treatment, peripheral blood was taken at the initial diagnosis. The study, taken as a whole, reports: With a specificity of roughly 72% and a sensitivity of approximately 68%, the model predicted ophthalmopathy progression.

Trimming at V came to 2 bases and at J to 1 base, leaving 2 bases not matched to a gene. From germline, CDR1 is SGHAT and CDR2 FQDESV (reference sequence). This CDR3 is built from 16 residues. The sequence derives from a woman in her thirties or forties with Graves' ophthalmopathy. The chain uses TRBV11-1 and TRBJ2-2; 9 bases map to TRBD2. The specimen sequenced was peripheral blood. The CDR3 loop reads CASSLLAGWNTGELFL. The DNA for the CDR3 is TGTGCCAGCAGCTTACTAGCGGGATGGAACACCGGGGAGCTGTTTCTT.